The clone carrying this T cell receptor (beta chain) came up once. The V and J ends lost 2 bases and 4 bases respectively, with 14 bases between them. Germline V gene lookup returns CDR1 SNHLY and CDR2 FYNNEI. This CDR3 is built from 15 residues. This sample is drawn from a study of T cell responses to AZD1222 COVID-19 vaccine. Data came from immunoSEQ multiplex PCR; TCRdb stores just in-frame clones and leaves some out. Of more than 150,000 clones in the sample, just over 90% were seen once. The receptor was isolated from an adult who received the AZD1222 COVID-19 vaccine. The V call is TRBV2, the J call TRBJ1-2; TRBD1 might be the D (5 bases). The sequencing here drew on peripheral blood, taken 28 days after the second AZD1222 dose. The DNA for the CDR3 is TGTGCCAGCAGTGAATCTGACAGACCCTTCTATGGCTACACCTTC. This sequence encodes CASSESDRPFYGYTF.